This T cell receptor beta chain was identified in a study of human T cells and chemical hapten exposure. RNA extraction used unfractionated whole blood as the source of total RNA. Library preparation tagged each individual cDNA molecule with a unique molecular identifier. TCRdb ran MiXCR on the reads and lists one entry per CDR3 protein. The repertoire includes 95,000 to 150,000 distinct CDR3 sequences, around 8.5% of them detected once, and more than 1.3% sits in the top ten. With 6 bases removed from V and 1 base from J, the gap between germline ends came to 9 bases. CDR1 DFQATT and CDR2 SNEGSKA come from the germline V gene (reference sequence). This CDR3 has 13 residues. This clonotype was detected ten times or more.

This clonotype was obtained from a human donor in good health. Some clones in this sample may be carry-over from other donors' samples. Sequences were obtained from whole blood. This chain uses TRBV20-1 with TRBJ2-2; perhaps TRBD1 as D (5 bases). The CDR3 spells CSADTGNTGELFF. The CDR3 DNA reads as TGCAGTGCAGATACAGGGAACACCGGGGAGCTGTTTTTT.